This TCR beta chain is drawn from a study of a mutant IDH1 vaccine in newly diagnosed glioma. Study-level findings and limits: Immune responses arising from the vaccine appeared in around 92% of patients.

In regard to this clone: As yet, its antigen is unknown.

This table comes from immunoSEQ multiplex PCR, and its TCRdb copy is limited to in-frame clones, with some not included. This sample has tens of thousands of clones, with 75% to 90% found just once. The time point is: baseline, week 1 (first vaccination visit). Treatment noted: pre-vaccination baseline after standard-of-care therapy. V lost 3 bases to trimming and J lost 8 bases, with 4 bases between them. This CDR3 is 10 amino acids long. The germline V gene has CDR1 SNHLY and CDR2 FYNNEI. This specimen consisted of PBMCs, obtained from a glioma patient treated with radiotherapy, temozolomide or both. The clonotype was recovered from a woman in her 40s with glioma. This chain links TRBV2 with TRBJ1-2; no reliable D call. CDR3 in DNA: TGTGCCAGCAGTGACGAGGGCTACACCTTC. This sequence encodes CASSDEGYTF. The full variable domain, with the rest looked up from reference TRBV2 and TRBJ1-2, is EPEVTQTPSHQVTQMGQEVILRCVPISNHLYFYWYRQILGQKVEFLVSFYNNEISEKSEIFDDQFSVERPDGSNFTLKIRSTKLEDSAMYFCASSDEGYTFGSGTRLTVV.